The 15 T cell receptor beta chains below were found in one sample sequenced in a study of tumor-infiltrating lymphocytes in localized non-small cell lung cancer. Generated by immunoSEQ multiplex PCR, the TCRdb table keeps only in-frame clones and is missing some. The sample lists approximately 9,700 clones; under 80% were seen once. Sequenced material: uninvolved lung tissue not adjacent to the tumor. Receptors were obtained from a human donor with non-small cell lung cancer.

The chain couples TRBV7-9 to TRBJ2-7, with D possibly TRBD1 on 5 matching bases. Germline CDR1 reads SEHNR; CDR2 reads FQNEAQ (reference sequence). This CDR3 region has 12 residues. V was clipped by 9 bases and J by 1 base, with 10 bases between them. The CDR3 spells CASGQGSYEQYF. The CDR3, as DNA: TGTGCCAGTGGGCAGGGATCCTACGAGCAGTACTTC.

The CDR3 DNA reads TGTGCCAGCAGCTTAGCTAGGCCGCCGTTTTACAATGAGCAGTTCTTC. The encoded protein is CASSLARPPFYNEQFF. V is TRBV7-8 and J is TRBJ2-1; D is undetermined. The germline V and J ends were trimmed by 0 bases and 4 bases, with 13 bases remaining between them. This CDR3 is built from 16 residues. Germline V CDR1 and CDR2: SGHVS, FQNEAQ.

The chain combines TRBV11-2 with TRBJ2-5; 14 bases agree with TRBD2. The CDR3 is 17 amino acids. Looked up from germline, CDR1 is SGHAT and CDR2 is FQNNGV. V shed 1 base, J shed 5 bases, and the junction held 6 bases outside the gene matches. CDR3 protein: CASSLGLAGGVLETQYF. The CDR3 coding sequence is TGTGCCAGCAGCTTAGGACTAGCGGGGGGGGTGTTGGAGACCCAGTACTTC.

The chain links TRBV5-1 to TRBJ2-3; D is perhaps TRBD2 (6 bases). Germline V gene data show CDR1 as SGHRS and CDR2 as YFSETQ. Trimming stripped 4 bases from V and 10 bases from J, with 19 bases between. The CDR3 is made up of 14 amino acids. The CDR3 loop is CASSLLTSTVAQYF. The CDR3, as DNA: TGCGCCAGCAGCCTTCTCACTAGCACTGTTGCGCAGTATTTT.

This chain uses TRBV9 with TRBJ1-4; no firm D call. V was cut by 0 bases and J by 8 bases, with 17 bases left in between. The CDR3 has 16 amino acids. CDR1 and CDR2 (germline): SGDLS, YYNGEE. The CDR3 DNA reads TGTGCCAGCAGCGTAGGCGGAGCCGAGAGTGAAGAAAAACTGTTTTTT. Translated: CASSVGGAESEEKLFF.

The chain has TRBV7-8 and TRBJ1-3; 9 bases are a match to TRBD1. Germline CDR1 reads SGHVS; CDR2 reads FQNEAQ. This CDR3 has 14 residues. Trimming took 1 base from V and 8 from J; bases not matched to a gene: 3. The CDR3 is CASSLGTGADTIYF. CDR3 in DNA: TGTGCCAGCAGCTTAGGGACAGGGGCGGACACCATATATTTT.

This chain links TRBV6-6 with TRBJ2-7; TRBD1 is a possible D gene (5 bases). Trimming cost V 2 bases and J 6 bases, with 17 bases left between them. The germline V gene encodes CDR1 MNHNY and CDR2 SVGAGI (reference sequence). This CDR3 has 15 residues. The CDR3 coding sequence is TGTGCCAGCAGTTACGCCAGGCAGGGTCTGATCGAGCAGTACTTC. It translates to CASSYARQGLIEQYF.

This chain links TRBV7-2 with TRBJ1-2; D gene unclear. The CDR3 length is 13 residues. Germline V CDR1 and CDR2: SGHTA, FQGNSA. V lost 1 base and J 9 bases, leaving 12 bases between the germline ends. The CDR3 protein is CASSLVQDTSYTF. The CDR3 nucleotides are TGTGCCAGCAGCTTAGTGCAGGATACAAGCTACACCTTC.

The V and J genes are TRBV28 and TRBJ2-3, with TRBD1 matching over 7 bases. Germline values: CDR1 MDHEN, CDR2 SYDVKM. This CDR3 comprises 13 residues. V lost 5 bases to trimming and J lost 4 bases; unmatched junction nucleotides: 3. CDR3 amino acids: CASSKTGADTQYF. The DNA for the CDR3 is TGTGCCAGCAGTAAAACAGGGGCAGATACGCAGTATTTT. The full variable domain, its missing parts supplied by reference TRBV28 and TRBJ2-3, is DVKVTQSSRYLVKRTGEKVFLECVQDMDHENMFWYRQDPGLGLRLIYFSYDVKMKEKGDIPEGYSVSREKKERFSLILESASTNQTSMYLCASSKTGADTQYFGPGTRLTVL.

This chain uses TRBV7-6 with TRBJ1-1; D not resolved. Germline loops: CDR1 SGHVS, CDR2 FNYEAQ. This CDR3 is 16 amino acids long. Trimming cost V 6 bases and J 0 bases, with 17 bases left between them. The CDR3 DNA sequence: TGTGCCAGCAGTCCGAAGGTAGGGAACATGAACACTGAAGCTTTCTTT. Its translation: CASSPKVGNMNTEAFF.

The chain recombines TRBV14 with TRBJ1-2; no clear D gene. This CDR3 spans 17 amino acids. The germline V gene has CDR1 SGHDN and CDR2 FVKESK. The germline V and J ends were trimmed by 4 bases and 4 bases, with 22 bases remaining between them. CDR3 residues: CASSPLSKGRPRYGYTF. The CDR3 nucleotides read TGTGCCAGCAGCCCCCTTAGCAAAGGACGCCCCCGCTATGGCTACACCTTC.

The V and J genes are TRBV9 and TRBJ2-3; D may be TRBD2 (6 bases). The germline CDR1 and CDR2 sequences are SGDLS and YYNGEE. The CDR3 length is 18 residues. The ends were cut back, 4 bases at V and 0 bases at J, with 21 bases in the middle. The CDR3 loop reads CASSPFGTPPVSTDTQYF. DNA for the CDR3: TGTGCCAGCAGCCCGTTTGGGACTCCCCCTGTTAGCACAGATACGCAGTATTTT.

The chain has TRBV4-3 and TRBJ2-7, with D unresolved. Germline V lookup: CDR1 LGHNA, CDR2 YSLEER. The length of the CDR3 is 15 residues. V lost 1 base and J lost 5, with 15 bases in between. CDR3 protein: CASSQGHRAQDEQYF. The DNA of the CDR3 is TGCGCCAGCAGCCAAGGTCATAGGGCCCAAGACGAGCAGTACTTC.

This chain joins TRBV4-1 and TRBJ2-2, with D hard to call. Between the trimmed V and J ends, which lost 1 base and 5 bases, there was a span of 8 bases. The CDR3 sequence is 14 residues long. In germline, CDR1 is MGHRA, CDR2 YSYEKL. DNA of the CDR3: TGCGCCAGCAGCCAAGTTGGGAAAACCGGGGAGCTGTTTTTT. It specifies CASSQVGKTGELFF.

This rearrangement joins TRBV6-6 to TRBJ1-5; the match to TRBD1 covers 8 bases. The junction had 4 bases not matched to a gene; V was cut back by 4 bases and J by 5 bases. The CDR3 spans 14 residues. Per germline, CDR1 MNHNY and CDR2 SVGAGI (reference sequence). The CDR3: CASSSQGADQPQHF. The DNA of the CDR3 is TGTGCCAGCAGTTCCCAGGGGGCAGATCAGCCCCAGCATTTT.